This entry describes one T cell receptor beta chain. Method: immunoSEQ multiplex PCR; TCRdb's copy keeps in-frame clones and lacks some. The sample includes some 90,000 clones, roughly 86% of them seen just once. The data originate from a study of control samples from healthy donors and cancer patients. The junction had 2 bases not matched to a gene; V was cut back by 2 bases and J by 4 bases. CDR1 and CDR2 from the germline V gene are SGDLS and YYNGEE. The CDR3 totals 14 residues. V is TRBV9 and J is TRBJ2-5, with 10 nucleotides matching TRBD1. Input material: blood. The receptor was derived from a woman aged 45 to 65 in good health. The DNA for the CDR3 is TGTGCCAGCAGCGTGGGGACAGGGGTAGAGACCCAGTACTTC. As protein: CASSVGTGVETQYF.